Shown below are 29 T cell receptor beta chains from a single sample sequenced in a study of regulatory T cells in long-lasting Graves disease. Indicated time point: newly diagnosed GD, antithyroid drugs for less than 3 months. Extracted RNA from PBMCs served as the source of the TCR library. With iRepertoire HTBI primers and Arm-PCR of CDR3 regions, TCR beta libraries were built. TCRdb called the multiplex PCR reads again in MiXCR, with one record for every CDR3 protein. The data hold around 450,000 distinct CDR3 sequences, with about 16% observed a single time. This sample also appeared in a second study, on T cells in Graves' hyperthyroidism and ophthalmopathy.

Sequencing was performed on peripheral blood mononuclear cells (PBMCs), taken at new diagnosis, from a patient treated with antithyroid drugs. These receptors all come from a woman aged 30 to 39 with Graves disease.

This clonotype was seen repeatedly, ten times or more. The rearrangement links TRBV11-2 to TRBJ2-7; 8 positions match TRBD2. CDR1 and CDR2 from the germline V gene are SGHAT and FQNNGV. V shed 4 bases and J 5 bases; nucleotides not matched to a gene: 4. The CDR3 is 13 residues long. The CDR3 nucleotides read TGTGCCAGCAGCTGGACGGGGGGGAACGAGCAGTACTTC. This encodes CASSWTGGNEQYF.

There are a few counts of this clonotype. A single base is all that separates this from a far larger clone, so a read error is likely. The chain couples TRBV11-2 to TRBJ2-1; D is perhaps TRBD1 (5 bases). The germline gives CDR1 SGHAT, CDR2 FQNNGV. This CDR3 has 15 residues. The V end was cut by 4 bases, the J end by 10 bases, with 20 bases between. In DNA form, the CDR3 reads TGTGCCAGCAGCTACTCCCGGACAATAACCTACGAGCAGTTCTTC. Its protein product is CASSYSRTITYEQFF.

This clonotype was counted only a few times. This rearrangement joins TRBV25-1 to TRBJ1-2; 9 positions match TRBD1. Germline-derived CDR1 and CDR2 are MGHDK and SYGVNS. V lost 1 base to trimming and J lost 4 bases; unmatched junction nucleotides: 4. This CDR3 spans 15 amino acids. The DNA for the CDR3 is TGTGCCAGCAGTGAATCCCGGGACAGGGCCTATGGCTACACCTTC. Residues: CASSESRDRAYGYTF.

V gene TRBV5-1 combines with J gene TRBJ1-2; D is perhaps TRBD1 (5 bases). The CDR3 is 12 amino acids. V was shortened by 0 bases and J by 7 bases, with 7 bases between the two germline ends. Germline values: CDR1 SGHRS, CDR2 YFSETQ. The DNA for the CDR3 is TGCGCCAGCAGCTTGGAGCAGGGTGGCTACACCTTC. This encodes CASSLEQGGYTF.

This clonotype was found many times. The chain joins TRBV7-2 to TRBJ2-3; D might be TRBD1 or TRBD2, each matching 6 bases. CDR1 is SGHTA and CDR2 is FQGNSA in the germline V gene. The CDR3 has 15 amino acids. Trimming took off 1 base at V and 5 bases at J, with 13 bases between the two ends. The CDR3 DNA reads TGTGCCAGCAGCTTAGGTGGGGGGCCGCAAGATACGCAGTATTTT. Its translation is CASSLGGGPQDTQYF.

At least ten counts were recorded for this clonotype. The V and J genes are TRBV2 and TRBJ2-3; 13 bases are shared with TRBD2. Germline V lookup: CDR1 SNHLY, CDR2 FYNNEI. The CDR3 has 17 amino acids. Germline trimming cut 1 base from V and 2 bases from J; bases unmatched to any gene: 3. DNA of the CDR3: TGTGCCAGCAGTGAAGGACTAGCGGGAGGCGTCACAGATACGCAGTATTTT. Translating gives CASSEGLAGGVTDTQYF.

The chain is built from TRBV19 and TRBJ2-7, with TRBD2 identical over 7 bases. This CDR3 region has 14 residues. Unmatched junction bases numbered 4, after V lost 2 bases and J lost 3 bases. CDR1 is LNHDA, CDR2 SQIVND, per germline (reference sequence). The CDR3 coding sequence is TGTGCCAGTAGTATAAGCTTAGCGGGCTACGAGCAGTACTTC. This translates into CASSISLAGYEQYF.

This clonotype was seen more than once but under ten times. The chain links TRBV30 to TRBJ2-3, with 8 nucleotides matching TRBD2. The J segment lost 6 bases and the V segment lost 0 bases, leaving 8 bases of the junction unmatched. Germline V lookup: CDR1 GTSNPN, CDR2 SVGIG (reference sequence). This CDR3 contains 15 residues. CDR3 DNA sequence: TGTGCCTGGAGTGTACTTGCGGGAGGTACCGATACGCAGTATTTT. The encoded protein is CAWSVLAGGTDTQYF.

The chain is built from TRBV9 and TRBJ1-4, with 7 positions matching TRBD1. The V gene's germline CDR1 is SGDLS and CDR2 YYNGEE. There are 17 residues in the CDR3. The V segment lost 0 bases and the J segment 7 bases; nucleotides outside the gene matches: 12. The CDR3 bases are TGTGCCAGCAGCGTAGTGCCGGGACAGCCTCACGGTGAAAAACTGTTTTTT. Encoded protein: CASSVVPGQPHGEKLFF.

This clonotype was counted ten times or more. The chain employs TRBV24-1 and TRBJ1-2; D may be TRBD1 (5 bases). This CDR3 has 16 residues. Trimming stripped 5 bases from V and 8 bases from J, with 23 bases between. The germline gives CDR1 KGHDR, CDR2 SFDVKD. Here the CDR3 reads CATSAPSGGGAEGYTF. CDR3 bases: TGTGCCACCAGTGCTCCCTCGGGAGGAGGGGCTGAAGGCTACACCTTC.

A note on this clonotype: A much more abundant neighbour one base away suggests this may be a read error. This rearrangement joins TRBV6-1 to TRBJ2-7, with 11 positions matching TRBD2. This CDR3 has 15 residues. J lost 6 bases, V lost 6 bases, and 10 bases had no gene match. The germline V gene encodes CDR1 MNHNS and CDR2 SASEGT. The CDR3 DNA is TGTGCCAGCAGCCACTACATAGCGGGAGGGGGCGAGCAGTACTTC. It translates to CASSHYIAGGGEQYF.

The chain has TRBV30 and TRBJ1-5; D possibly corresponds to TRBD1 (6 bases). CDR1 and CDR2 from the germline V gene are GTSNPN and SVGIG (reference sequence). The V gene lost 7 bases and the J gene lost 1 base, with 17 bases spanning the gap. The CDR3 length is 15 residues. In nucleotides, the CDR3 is TGTGCCTTCTCTTCCAGGGGAAGCAGCAATCAGCCCCAGCATTTT. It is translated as CAFSSRGSSNQPQHF.

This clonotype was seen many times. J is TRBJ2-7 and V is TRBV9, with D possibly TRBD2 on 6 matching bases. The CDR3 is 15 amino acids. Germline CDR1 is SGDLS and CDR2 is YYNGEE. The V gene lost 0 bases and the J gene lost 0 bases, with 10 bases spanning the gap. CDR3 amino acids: CASSVASGHSYEQYF. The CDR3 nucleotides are TGTGCCAGCAGCGTAGCAAGCGGGCACTCCTACGAGCAGTACTTC.

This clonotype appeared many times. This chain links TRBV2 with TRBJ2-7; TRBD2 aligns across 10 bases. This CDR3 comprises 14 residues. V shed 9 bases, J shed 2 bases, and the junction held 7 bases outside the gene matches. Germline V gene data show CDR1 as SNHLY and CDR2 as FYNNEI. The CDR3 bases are TGTGCCAGTACTTTAGCGGGAGGAGCCTACGAGCAGTACTTC. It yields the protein CASTLAGGAYEQYF.

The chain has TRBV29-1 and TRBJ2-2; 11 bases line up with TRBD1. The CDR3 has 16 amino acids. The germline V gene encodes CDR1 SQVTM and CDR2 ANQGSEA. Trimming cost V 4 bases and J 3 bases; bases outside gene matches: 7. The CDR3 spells CSVVGQGVMDTGELFF. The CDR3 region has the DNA TGCAGCGTTGTGGGACAGGGGGTCATGGACACCGGGGAGCTGTTTTTT.

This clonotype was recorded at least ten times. The CDR3 region is CASSSRDRAPYEQYF. In nucleotides, the CDR3 is TGTGCCAGCAGTTCCCGGGACAGGGCACCCTACGAGCAGTACTTC. The chain joins TRBV12-3 or TRBV12-4 to TRBJ2-7; 9 bases map to TRBD1. The CDR3 length is 15 residues. V lost 4 bases, J lost 2 bases, and 6 bases stayed unmatched.

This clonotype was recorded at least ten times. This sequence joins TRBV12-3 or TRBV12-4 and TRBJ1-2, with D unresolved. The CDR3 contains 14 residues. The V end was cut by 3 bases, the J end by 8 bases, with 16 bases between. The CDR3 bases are TGTGCCAGCAGTTTGTCGCAGCCGGTGGGAGGCTACACCTTC. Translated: CASSLSQPVGGYTF.

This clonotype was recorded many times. The CDR3 reads CASSSPDRSGNEQFF. The CDR3 DNA follows: TGCGCCAGCAGCTCCCCGGACAGGTCGGGCAATGAGCAGTTCTTC. The J gene is TRBJ2-1, the V gene TRBV5-1; 7 bases map to TRBD1. This CDR3 has 15 amino acids. V gave up 3 bases and J gave up 6 bases; unmatched junction bases: 9. Per the germline V gene, CDR1 is SGHRS and CDR2 is YFSETQ.

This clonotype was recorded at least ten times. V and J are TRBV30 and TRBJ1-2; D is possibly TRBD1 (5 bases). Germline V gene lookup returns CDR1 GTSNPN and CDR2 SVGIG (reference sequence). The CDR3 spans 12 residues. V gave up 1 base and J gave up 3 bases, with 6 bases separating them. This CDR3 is CAWSAGDYGYTF. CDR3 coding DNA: TGTGCCTGGAGTGCGGGGGACTATGGCTACACCTTC.

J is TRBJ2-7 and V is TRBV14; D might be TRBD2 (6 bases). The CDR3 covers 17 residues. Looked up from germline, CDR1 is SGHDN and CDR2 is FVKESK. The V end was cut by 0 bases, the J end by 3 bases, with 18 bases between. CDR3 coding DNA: TGTGCCAGCAGCCAAGACCGGGGACTCGCTAGAAGCTACGAGCAGTACTTC. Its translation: CASSQDRGLARSYEQYF.

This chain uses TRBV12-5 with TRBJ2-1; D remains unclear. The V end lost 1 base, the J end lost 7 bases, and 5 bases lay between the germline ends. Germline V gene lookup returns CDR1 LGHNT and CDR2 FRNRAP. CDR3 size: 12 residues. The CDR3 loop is CASGLGENEQFF. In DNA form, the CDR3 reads TGTGCTAGTGGTTTGGGGGAAAATGAGCAGTTCTTC.

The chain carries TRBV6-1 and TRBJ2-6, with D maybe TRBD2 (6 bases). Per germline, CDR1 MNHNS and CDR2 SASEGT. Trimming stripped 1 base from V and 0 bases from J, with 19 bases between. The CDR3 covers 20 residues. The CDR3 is CASSEGRIWEAVSGANVLTF. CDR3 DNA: TGTGCCAGCAGTGAAGGAAGGATCTGGGAGGCGGTCTCTGGGGCCAACGTCCTGACTTTC.

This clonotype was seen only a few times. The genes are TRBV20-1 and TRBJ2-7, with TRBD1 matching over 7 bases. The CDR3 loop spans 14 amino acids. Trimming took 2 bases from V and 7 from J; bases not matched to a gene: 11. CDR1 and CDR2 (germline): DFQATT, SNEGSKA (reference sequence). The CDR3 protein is CSARTRQGVGEQYF. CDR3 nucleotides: TGCAGTGCTAGAACCCGACAGGGAGTGGGGGAGCAGTACTTC.

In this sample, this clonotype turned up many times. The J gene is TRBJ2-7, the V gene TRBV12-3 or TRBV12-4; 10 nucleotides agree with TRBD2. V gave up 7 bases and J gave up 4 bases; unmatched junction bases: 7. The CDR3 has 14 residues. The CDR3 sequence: CASNKAGGSYEQYF. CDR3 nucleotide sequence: TGTGCCAGCAATAAAGCGGGAGGGTCTTACGAGCAGTACTTC.

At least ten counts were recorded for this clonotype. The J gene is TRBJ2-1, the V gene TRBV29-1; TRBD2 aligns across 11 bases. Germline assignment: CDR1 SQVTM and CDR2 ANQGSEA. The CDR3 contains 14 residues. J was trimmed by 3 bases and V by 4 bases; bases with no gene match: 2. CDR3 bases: TGCAGCGTTGCCGGGACTAGCGGCTACAATGAGCAGTTCTTC. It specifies CSVAGTSGYNEQFF.

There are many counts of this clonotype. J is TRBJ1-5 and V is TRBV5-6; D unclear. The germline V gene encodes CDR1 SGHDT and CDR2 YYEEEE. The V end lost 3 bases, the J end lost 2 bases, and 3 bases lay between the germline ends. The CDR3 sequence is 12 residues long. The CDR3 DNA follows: TGTGCCAGCAGCTCCGGCAATCAGCCCCAGCATTTT. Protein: CASSSGNQPQHF. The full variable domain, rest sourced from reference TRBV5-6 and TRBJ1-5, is DAGVTQSPTHLIKTRGQQVTLRCSPKSGHDTVSWYQQALGQGPQFIFQYYEEEERQRGNFPDRFSGHQFPNYSSELNVNALLLGDSALYLCASSSGNQPQHFGDGTRLSIL.

In nucleotides, the CDR3 is TGTGCCATCAGAAGGGGACTAGCGGGATACAATGAGCAGTTCTTC. This sequence encodes CAIRRGLAGYNEQFF. V and J are TRBV10-3 and TRBJ2-1; TRBD2 matches at 13 bases. Per germline, CDR1 ENHRY and CDR2 SYGVKD. V trimming: 6 bases; J trimming: 4 bases; junction bases outside the gene matches: 3. The CDR3 loop spans 15 amino acids.

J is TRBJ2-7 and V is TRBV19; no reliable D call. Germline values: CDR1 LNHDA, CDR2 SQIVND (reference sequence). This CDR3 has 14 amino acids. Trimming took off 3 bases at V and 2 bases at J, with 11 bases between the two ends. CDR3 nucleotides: TGTGCCAGTAGTATTAAAACAGCCGCCTACGAGCAGTACTTC. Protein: CASSIKTAAYEQYF.

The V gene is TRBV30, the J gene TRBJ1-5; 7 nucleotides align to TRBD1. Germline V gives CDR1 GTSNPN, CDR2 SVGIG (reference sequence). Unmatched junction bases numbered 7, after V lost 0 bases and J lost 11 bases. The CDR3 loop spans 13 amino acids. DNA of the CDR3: TGTGCCTGGAGTGTAGCAGGGGGAGTGACCCAGCATTTT. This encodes CAWSVAGGVTQHF. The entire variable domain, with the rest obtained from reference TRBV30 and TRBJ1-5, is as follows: SQTIHQWPATLVQPVGSPLSLECTVEGTSNPNLYWYRQAAGRGLQLLFYSVGIGQISSEVPQNLSASRPQDRQFILSSKKLLLSDSGFYLCAWSVAGGVTQHFGDGTRLSIL.